The rows below give T cell receptor beta chains drawn from one sample of a study of response to subunit inactivated influenza vaccine. Using its own MiXCR run on the RT-PCR reads, TCRdb lists one record per CDR3 protein. The data hold under 800,000 distinct CDR3 sequences, with about 15% observed a single time. The sequenced sample was PBMCs from blood, obtained about 14 days before vaccination. The source is a man aged 45-65 years who received an inactivated influenza vaccine. Both conserved end residues are part of each CDR3. The order of the fields is CDR3 protein, CDR3 DNA, V gene, J gene, D gene, clone size. The D gene is left open where the match is weak. Rows give clone size only sometimes, using once, few, many, or a class for an expanded clone.

CASRRTSGISDEQFF	TGCGCCAGCAGACGGACTAGCGGGATTTCGGATGAGCAGTTCTTC	TRBV5-1	TRBJ2-1	TRBD2	few
CSARKTDNTYEQYF	TGCAGTGCTAGAAAGACGGATAATACCTACGAGCAGTACTTC	TRBV20-1	TRBJ2-7	NA	few
CSAARDNYNEQFF	TGCAGTGCTGCCCGGGACAACTACAATGAGCAGTTCTTC	TRBV20-1	TRBJ2-1	NA	few
CSGDEGYGYTF	TGCAGCGGGGACGAGGGCTATGGCTACACCTTC	TRBV29-1	TRBJ1-2	NA	NA
CASSEFPGVGEQYF	TGCGCCAGCAGTGAGTTCCCAGGGGTAGGGGAGCAGTACTTC	TRBV10-1	TRBJ2-7	NA	few
CASSPRLAAYETQYF	TGTGCCAGCAGCCCGCGACTAGCGGCGTATGAGACCCAGTACTTC	TRBV4-2	TRBJ2-5	TRBD2	few
CASSDRAGANVLTF	TGTGCCAGCAGTGACAGGGCTGGGGCCAACGTCCTGACTTTC	TRBV12-3/TRBV12-4	TRBJ2-6	TRBD1	few
CASTHTRVGDGGQPQHF	TGTGCCAGCACCCATACCCGTGTCGGGGATGGAGGTCAGCCCCAGCATTTT	TRBV7-8	TRBJ1-5	NA	few
CSAIEGSDTGELFF	TGCAGTGCTATTGAAGGGTCGGACACCGGGGAGCTGTTTTTT	TRBV20-1	TRBJ2-2	NA	few
CASSLVGTRGSGANVLTF	TGTGCCAGCAGCTTAGTAGGGACCCGTGGCTCTGGGGCCAACGTCCTGACTTTC	TRBV11-1	TRBJ2-6	NA	NA
CASSLGRNSGSRGNEQFF	TGTGCCAGCAGCTTAGGAAGAAATAGCGGGTCTAGAGGGAATGAGCAGTTCTTC	TRBV11-1	TRBJ2-1	TRBD2	NA
CASSPVYQETQYF	TGTGCCAGCAGTCCCGTTTACCAAGAGACCCAGTACTTC	TRBV6-1	TRBJ2-5	NA	NA
CASSLFSGSLADTQYF	TGTGCCAGCAGCTTATTTAGCGGGAGTCTGGCAGATACGCAGTATTTT	TRBV7-2	TRBJ2-3	TRBD2	many
CATSPQGAAYNEQFF	TGTGCCACCAGCCCACAGGGGGCGGCCTACAATGAGCAGTTCTTC	TRBV24-1	TRBJ2-1	TRBD1	few
CASSIGRLGLAGASYNEQFF	TGTGCCAGTAGTATAGGAAGGCTTGGACTAGCGGGAGCTTCGTACAATGAGCAGTTCTTC	TRBV19	TRBJ2-1	TRBD2	NA
CASSSLGTEAFF	TGTGCCAGCAGCTCCTTGGGCACTGAAGCTTTCTTT	TRBV3-1	TRBJ1-1	NA	NA
CASSSGLPNEQYF	TGTGCCAGCAGTTCGGGACTACCGAACGAGCAGTACTTC	TRBV7-2	TRBJ2-7	TRBD2	NA
CASSPQGLAGGRTSDTQYF	TGTGCCAGCAGCCCTCAGGGACTAGCGGGAGGACGTACTTCAGATACGCAGTATTTT	TRBV9	TRBJ2-3	TRBD2	few
CSARFYATGTGVRENIQYF	TGCAGTGCTAGATTCTACGCAACCGGGACAGGGGTGAGGGAAAACATTCAGTACTTC	TRBV20-1	TRBJ2-4	TRBD1	NA
CASRGTPADTQYF	TGCGCCAGCAGGGGAACACCTGCAGATACGCAGTATTTT	TRBV5-1	TRBJ2-3	NA	NA
CAISGGGINYGYTF	TGTGCCATCAGTGGGGGAGGAATAAACTATGGCTACACCTTC	TRBV10-3	TRBJ1-2	NA	many
CASSLLQGETLTGAYDTQYF	TGTGCCAGCAGTTTACTCCAGGGCGAAACCCTAACGGGAGCCTACGATACGCAGTATTTT	TRBV12-3/TRBV12-4	TRBJ2-3	NA	few
CASSPGTGGEETQYF	TGCGCCAGCAGCCCGGGGACAGGCGGGGAGGAGACCCAGTACTTC	TRBV5-1	TRBJ2-5	TRBD1	NA
CASSSATGFSGNTIYF	TGTGCCAGCAGTTCGGCTACAGGATTCTCTGGAAACACCATATATTTT	TRBV6-5	TRBJ1-3	NA	NA
CSVGGQGGPGELFF	TGCAGTGTCGGGGGGCAGGGAGGACCCGGGGAGCTGTTTTTT	TRBV20-1	TRBJ2-2	NA	few
CAISTGTAAGNTIYF	TGTGCCATCAGTACCGGGACAGCCGCTGGAAACACCATATATTTT	TRBV10-3	TRBJ1-3	TRBD1	NA
CASKAGRVNTGELFF	TGTGCCAGCAAGGCTGGCAGGGTAAACACCGGGGAGCTGTTTTTT	TRBV2	TRBJ2-2	NA	NA
CSARQGFTGELFF	TGCAGTGCTAGACAGGGTTTCACCGGGGAGCTGTTTTTT	TRBV20-1	TRBJ2-2	NA	NA
CSSVAYNEQFF	TGCAGCTCGGTGGCGTACAATGAGCAGTTCTTC	TRBV29-1	TRBJ2-1	NA	NA
CASSSGAGDYEQYF	TGTGCCAGCAGTTCAGGGGCAGGGGACTACGAGCAGTACTTC	TRBV27	TRBJ2-7	NA	many
CASTSSVWTGSSYEQYF	TGTGCCAGCACCTCCTCGGTCTGGACAGGGAGCTCCTACGAGCAGTACTTC	TRBV7-9	TRBJ2-7	TRBD1	NA
CSASGRDNYGYTF	TGCAGTGCTAGTGGCAGGGACAATTATGGCTACACCTTC	TRBV20-1	TRBJ1-2	NA	NA
CASSLFDIRQETQYF	TGTGCCAGCAGCTTGTTCGACATCCGACAAGAGACCCAGTACTTC	TRBV7-9	TRBJ2-5	NA	NA
CASSAGTSGRLKDGEQFF	TGTGCCAGCAGTGCAGGGACTAGCGGGAGATTAAAAGATGGTGAGCAGTTCTTC	TRBV6-2/TRBV6-3	TRBJ2-1	TRBD2	few
CASSYLAGGYNEQFF	TGTGCCAGCAGTTACCTAGCGGGGGGTTACAATGAGCAGTTCTTC	TRBV6-2/TRBV6-3	TRBJ2-1	TRBD2	NA
CASSSGASGMNEQFF	TGTGCCAGCAGTTCCGGGGCTAGCGGGATGAATGAGCAGTTCTTC	TRBV7-3	TRBJ2-1	TRBD2	NA
CASSVGEFRDIQYF	TGTGCCAGCAGCGTAGGGGAGTTTAGGGACATTCAGTACTTC	TRBV9	TRBJ2-4	NA	NA
CASSGRPLVSETQYF	TGCGCCAGCAGTGGGCGTCCGCTAGTTTCGGAGACCCAGTACTTC	TRBV10-2	TRBJ2-5	NA	few